Following are 24 T cell receptor beta chains from one sample sequenced in a study of cytomegalovirus exposure and HLA in healthy donors. 13 Jbeta primers and 60 Vbeta primers were used for the PCR. Sequencing used immunoSEQ multiplex PCR; TCRdb keeps in-frame clones, though not all of them. The sample shows about 270,000 clones, roughly two thirds of them seen only once. The source material was PBMCs. These receptors all come from a female donor in good health and CMV-seronegative.

The chain links TRBV6-5 to TRBJ2-7, with TRBD1 matching over 7 bases. CDR3 length: 13 amino acids. Germline V lookup: CDR1 MNHEY, CDR2 SVGAGI. Trimming cost V 2 bases and J 4 bases; bases outside gene matches: 2. As DNA, the CDR3 is TGTGCCAGCAGTTACGGACAGGTGTACGAGCAGTACTTC. Encoded protein: CASSYGQVYEQYF.

This clone was found a few times. The rearrangement uses TRBV9 and TRBJ2-3; 9 bases fit TRBD2. Germline values: CDR1 SGDLS, CDR2 YYNGEE. CDR3 length: 19 amino acids. V shed 0 bases and J 3 bases; nucleotides not matched to a gene: 14. CDR3: CASSVDSARTSGLTDTQYF. The CDR3 DNA reads as TGTGCCAGCAGCGTAGATTCTGCCCGAACTAGCGGGTTGACAGATACGCAGTATTTT. The full variable domain, completed using reference TRBV9 and TRBJ2-3, is DSGVTQTPKHLITATGQRVTLRCSPRSGDLSVYWYQQSLDQGLQFLIQYYNGEERAKGNILERFSAQQFPDLHSELNLSSLELGDSALYFCASSVDSARTSGLTDTQYFGPGTRLTVL.

A few counts support this clone. The chain carries TRBV12-5 and TRBJ1-1, with 9 positions matching TRBD1. Per the germline V gene, CDR1 is LGHNT and CDR2 is FRNRAP. V lost 6 bases to trimming and J lost 5 bases; unmatched junction nucleotides: 4. This CDR3 has 13 residues. The chain's CDR3 is CASGVQGATEAFF. The CDR3, as DNA: TGTGCTAGTGGGGTACAGGGGGCGACTGAAGCTTTCTTT.

This chain joins TRBV5-1 and TRBJ2-5; 14 positions match TRBD2. The J call is doubtful: the DNA matches TRBJ2-7 better. This CDR3 has 17 amino acids. CDR1 SGHRS and CDR2 YFSETQ come from the germline V gene. In DNA, the CDR3 is TGCGCCAGCCGGCCCGGGACTAGCGGGAGTGTGTCGTACGAGCAGTACTTC. It specifies CASRPGTSGSVSYEQYF.

This clone has only a few counts. The CDR3 DNA reads as TGTGCCAGCAGCTTGGGTCGACTAGAAACCGGGGAGCTGTTTTTT. This gives the protein CASSLGRLETGELFF. This chain joins TRBV5-4 and TRBJ2-2; tentative D call: TRBD2 (6 bases). V was shortened by 0 bases and J by 5 bases, with 11 bases between the two germline ends. Per germline, CDR1 SGHNT and CDR2 YYREEE (reference sequence). This CDR3 region has 15 residues.

The V and J genes are TRBV6-1 and TRBJ1-5; D is unresolved. Per the germline V gene, CDR1 is MNHNS and CDR2 is SASEGT. V was shortened by 7 bases and J by 2 bases, with 12 bases between the two germline ends. The CDR3 extends over 14 amino acids. The CDR3 DNA is TGTGCCAGCACCTGGGGAGCAGGCAATCAGCCCCAGCATTTT. The encoded protein is CASTWGAGNQPQHF.

This chain connects TRBV7-8 to TRBJ2-1, with D tentatively TRBD2 (5 bases). The CDR3 is made up of 11 amino acids. Trimming shortened V by 3 bases and J by 10 bases, and 7 bases separated the two germline ends. The germline V gene encodes CDR1 SGHVS and CDR2 FQNEAQ. Here the CDR3 DNA reads TGTGCCAGCAGCTTCTCGGGGGAGCAGTTCTTC. Translated, it gives CASSFSGEQFF. The entire variable domain, with the rest obtained from reference TRBV7-8 and TRBJ2-1, is as follows: GAGVSQSPRYKVAKRGQDVALRCDPISGHVSLFWYQQALGQGPEFLTYFQNEAQLDKSGLPSDRFFAERPEGSVSTLKIQRTQQEDSAVYLCASSFSGEQFFGPGTRLTVL.

This clone was detected only once. The chain recombines TRBV5-1 with TRBJ2-7, with a tentative D call TRBD2 (6 bases). The length of the CDR3 is 15 residues. V lost 4 bases, J lost 2 bases, and 16 bases lay in between. CDR1 and CDR2 from the germline V gene are SGHRS and YFSETQ. For the CDR3, the DNA is TGCGCCAGCAGCAGAGACGGGGGAATCGCCTACGAGCAGTACTTC. Its protein product is CASSRDGGIAYEQYF.

V and J are TRBV4-1 and TRBJ2-1; TRBD2 agrees at 10 bases. This CDR3 region has 18 residues. Germline values: CDR1 MGHRA, CDR2 YSYEKL. J lost 4 bases, V lost 0 bases, and 9 bases had no gene match. The CDR3 region is CASSQDAGGLARYNEQFF. CDR3 coding DNA: TGCGCCAGCAGCCAAGACGCGGGGGGACTAGCGCGTTACAATGAGCAGTTCTTC.

This chain uses TRBV12-5 with TRBJ2-3, with D possibly matching TRBD2 (6 bases). The V end was cut by 4 bases, the J end by 2 bases, with 10 bases between. Germline V gene lookup returns CDR1 LGHNT and CDR2 FRNRAP. The CDR3 is 14 residues long. The DNA of the CDR3 is TGTGCTAGTGGTTATGAGGGACTCACAGATACGCAGTATTTT. It specifies CASGYEGLTDTQYF. The full variable domain, with the rest looked up from reference TRBV12-5 and TRBJ2-3, is DARVTQTPRHKVTEMGQEVTMRCQPILGHNTVFWYRQTMMQGLELLAYFRNRAPLDDSGMPKDRFSAEMPDATLATLKIQPSEPRDSAVYFCASGYEGLTDTQYFGPGTRLTVL.

The rearrangement links TRBV5-1 to TRBJ2-1; 9 nucleotides line up with TRBD2. The CDR3 loop spans 15 amino acids. V was pared by 0 bases and J by 7 bases, with 5 bases of the junction left unmatched. CDR1 is SGHRS, CDR2 YFSETQ, per germline. The CDR3 region is CASSLGAGGRNEQFF. CDR3 bases: TGCGCCAGCAGCTTGGGAGCGGGAGGTAGGAATGAGCAGTTCTTC.

In nucleotides, the CDR3 is TGTGCCAGCAGCCCCTCTGGTGGGCGGGGCAAGGACAATGAGCAGTTCTTC. Translation: CASSPSGGRGKDNEQFF. The chain is built from TRBV4-2 and TRBJ2-1; D may be TRBD2 (6 bases). Looked up from germline, CDR1 is LGHNA and CDR2 is YNFKEQ. This CDR3 has 17 residues. Trimming shortened V by 4 bases and J by 5 bases, and 21 bases separated the two germline ends.

A remark on this clone: Other DNA sequences in this specimen translate into the identical CDR3. The chain couples TRBV5-6 to TRBJ2-7; D unclear. The V and J ends lost 4 bases and 2 bases respectively, with 7 bases between them. Germline V lookup: CDR1 SGHDT, CDR2 YYEEEE. CDR3 length: 12 amino acids. The CDR3 is CASSLPPYEQYF. The CDR3 DNA sequence: TGTGCCAGCAGCCTACCCCCCTACGAGCAGTACTTC.

CDR3 residues: CASSQDYYEQYF. As DNA, the CDR3 is TGTGCCAGCAGCCAGGACTACTACGAGCAGTACTTC. This chain links TRBV14 with TRBJ2-7, with D possibly TRBD2 on 6 matching bases. Per germline, CDR1 SGHDN and CDR2 FVKESK. Trimming took 3 bases from V and 3 from J, leaving 6 bases between them. This CDR3 region has 12 residues.

This clone was detected a few times. The chain is built from TRBV28 and TRBJ2-5; D gene uncertain. The V end lost 2 bases, the J end lost 5 bases, and 12 bases lay between the germline ends. The CDR3 extends over 14 amino acids. CDR1 is MDHEN, CDR2 SYDVKM, per germline. The CDR3 DNA sequence: TGTGCCAGCAGTTTAGGAGCCCCCGATGAGACCCAGTACTTC. Translation: CASSLGAPDETQYF.

This chain connects TRBV7-8 to TRBJ2-5; maybe TRBD2 (6 bases). V dropped 3 bases and J dropped 4 bases, with 12 bases sitting between them. Germline CDR1 reads SGHVS; CDR2 reads FQNEAQ. The CDR3 loop spans 14 amino acids. The CDR3 DNA reads TGTGCCAGCAGCTTGGAGGAGGGGCGAGAGACCCAGTACTTC. Translating gives CASSLEEGRETQYF.

The rearrangement joins TRBV28 to TRBJ2-1; 13 nucleotides line up with TRBD2. There are 19 residues in the CDR3. With 3 bases clipped from V and 4 bases from J, the junction kept 12 bases outside the gene matches. Per the germline V gene, CDR1 is MDHEN and CDR2 is SYDVKM. The CDR3 nucleotides read TGTGCCAGCAGTTTCGGCAGTTACGGACTAGCGGGAGTATACAATGAGCAGTTCTTC. As protein: CASSFGSYGLAGVYNEQFF.

The chain uses TRBV30 and TRBJ2-7; 8 bases are shared with TRBD2. V shed 4 bases and J 6 bases; nucleotides not matched to a gene: 14. The CDR3 covers 15 residues. In germline, CDR1 is GTSNPN, CDR2 SVGIG (reference sequence). The CDR3 reads CAWTSGSGILGEQYF. In nucleotides, the CDR3 is TGTGCCTGGACGTCGGGTAGCGGGATTTTGGGCGAGCAGTACTTC.

Only a few counts were recorded for this clone. This chain links TRBV11-3 with TRBJ1-1; no clear D gene. Germline CDR1 SGHNT, CDR2 YENEEA. The CDR3 loop spans 12 amino acids. V was clipped by 4 bases and J by 8 bases, with 11 bases between them. CDR3 coding DNA: TGTGCCAGCAGCTGGATGGGCCCGGAAGCTTTCTTT. Encoded protein: CASSWMGPEAFF.

The V gene is TRBV12-2, the J gene TRBJ2-5; the table names TRBD2, a call not compared with the DNA. TRBV12-2 is described as a pseudogene. CDR3 length: 18 amino acids. This CDR3 reads CASRLRPPTGTSGCGQYF. CDR3 sequence (DNA): TGTGCAAGTCGCCTACGACCTCCGACCGGGACTAGCGGGTGTGGGCAGTACTTC.

V and J are TRBV14 and TRBJ2-3; 12 nucleotides match TRBD2. V was clipped by 5 bases and J by 6 bases; unmatched bases: 9. The V gene's germline CDR1 is SGHDN and CDR2 FVKESK. CDR3 size: 16 residues. CDR3 DNA: TGTGCCAGCAGCACCTGGACTAGCGGGGAGATCGATACGCAGTATTTT. This encodes CASSTWTSGEIDTQYF.

The rearrangement links TRBV5-1 to TRBJ1-1, with D perhaps TRBD1 (5 bases). The ends were cut back, 0 bases at V and 2 bases at J, with 11 bases in the middle. CDR3 length: 15 amino acids. Germline lookup yields CDR1 SGHRS and CDR2 YFSETQ. CDR3: CASSLGGGGNTEAFF. In DNA, the CDR3 is TGCGCCAGCAGCTTGGGCGGGGGAGGTAACACTGAAGCTTTCTTT.

This clone was observed a handful of times. This chain uses TRBV6-5 with TRBJ2-7, with D maybe TRBD1 (6 bases). CDR1 and CDR2 from the germline V gene are MNHEY and SVGAGI. The CDR3 sequence is 15 residues long. V was clipped by 1 base and J by 0 bases, with 10 bases between them. CDR3 coding DNA: TGTGCCAGCAGTTACTGGGGGCAGGCCTCCTACGAGCAGTACTTC. Encoded protein: CASSYWGQASYEQYF.

This rearrangement joins TRBV5-4 to TRBJ2-2; 9 positions agree with TRBD1. Germline V gene data show CDR1 as SGHNT and CDR2 as YYREEE (reference sequence). This CDR3 has 15 residues. J was trimmed by 2 bases and V by 3 bases; bases with no gene match: 2. The CDR3 protein is CASSSGQGNTGELFF. CDR3 bases: TGTGCCAGCAGCTCGGGACAGGGTAACACCGGGGAGCTGTTTTTT.